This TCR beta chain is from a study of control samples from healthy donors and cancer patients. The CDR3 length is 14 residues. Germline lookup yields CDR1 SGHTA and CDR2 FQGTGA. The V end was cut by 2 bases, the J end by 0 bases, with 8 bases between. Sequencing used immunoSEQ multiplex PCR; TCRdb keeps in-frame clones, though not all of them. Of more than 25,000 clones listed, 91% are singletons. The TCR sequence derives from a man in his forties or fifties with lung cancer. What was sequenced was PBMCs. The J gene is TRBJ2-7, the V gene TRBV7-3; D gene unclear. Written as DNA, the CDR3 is TGTGCCAGCAGCTTACGGCCAGCCTCCTACGAGCAGTACTTC. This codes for CASSLRPASYEQYF.